This TCR beta chain was sequenced in a study of shared clonotypes between healthy human individuals. The CDR3 has 13 residues. Germline-derived CDR1 and CDR2 are WSHSY and SAAADI. V was trimmed by 7 bases and J by 9 bases, leaving 16 bases between them. Libraries were prepared by immunoSEQ multiplex PCR; TCRdb keeps only in-frame clonotypes and omits some of them. The sample yields some 1 million clones, about 80% seen once. Caucasian adults residing in Nashville, Tennessee made up all the donors. Division of CD4+ cells produced a CD45RA+ naive subset and a CD45RA-negative memory subset. The receptor was isolated from a man younger than 35 in good health. V is TRBV10-2 and J is TRBJ2-1; no definite D call. Sequenced: memory CD4+ T cells sorted from blood. Subset in this sample: CD45RA-negative fraction. The CDR3 loop is CASKGSASGEQFF. CDR3 in DNA: TGCGCCAGCAAGGGAAGTGCGTCCGGTGAGCAGTTCTTC.